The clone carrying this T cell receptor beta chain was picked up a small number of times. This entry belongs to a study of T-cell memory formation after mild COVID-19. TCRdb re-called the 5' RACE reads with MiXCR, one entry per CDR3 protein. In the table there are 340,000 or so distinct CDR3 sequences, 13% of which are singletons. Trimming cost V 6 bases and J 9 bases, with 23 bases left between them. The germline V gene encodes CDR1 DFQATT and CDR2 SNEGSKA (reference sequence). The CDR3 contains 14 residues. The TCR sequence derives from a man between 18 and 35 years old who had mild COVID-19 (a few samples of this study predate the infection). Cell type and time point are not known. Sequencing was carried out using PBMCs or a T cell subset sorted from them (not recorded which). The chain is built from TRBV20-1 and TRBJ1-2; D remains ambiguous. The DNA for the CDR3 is TGCAGTGCGAGCCGAGGAGGGCAGCTCTCGAGCTACACCTTC. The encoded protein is CSASRGGQLSSYTF.